This T cell receptor (beta chain) was recorded in a study of blood T cell repertoires in COVID-19. J lost 1 base, V lost 1 base, and 0 bases had no gene match. The CDR3 is 14 residues long. From germline, CDR1 is MNHNS and CDR2 SASEGT. Participants were placed into cohorts based on the clinical history they reported. Here immunoSEQ multiplex PCR was the method, and the copy in TCRdb shows in-frame clones only, minus some. The sample consists of nearly 200,000 clones, 80% to 85% of them appearing once. Sequences were obtained from PBMCs or T cells enriched from blood (not recorded which). The TCR sequence derives from a man aged 40-55 years who had recovered from COVID-19. The chain uses TRBV6-1 and TRBJ1-1; 7 bases map to TRBD1. CDR3 DNA sequence: TGTGCCAGCAGTGAAGGACAGGGGAACACTGAAGCTTTCTTT. Translated, it gives CASSEGQGNTEAFF.